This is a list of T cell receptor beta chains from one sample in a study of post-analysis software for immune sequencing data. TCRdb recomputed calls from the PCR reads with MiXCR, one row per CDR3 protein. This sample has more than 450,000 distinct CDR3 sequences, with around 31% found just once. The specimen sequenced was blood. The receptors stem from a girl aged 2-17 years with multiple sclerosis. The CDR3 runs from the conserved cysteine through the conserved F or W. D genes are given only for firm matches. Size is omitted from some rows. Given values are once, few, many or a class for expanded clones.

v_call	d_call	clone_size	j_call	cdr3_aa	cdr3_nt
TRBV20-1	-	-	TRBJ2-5	CSAPPITSPQETQYF	TGCAGTGCCCCCCCCATAACTAGCCCCCAAGAGACCCAGTACTTC
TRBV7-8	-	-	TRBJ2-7	CASSWSRAYEQYF	TGTGCCAGCAGCTGGTCACGAGCCTACGAGCAGTACTTC
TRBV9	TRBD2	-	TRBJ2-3	CASSSRLTSGGRTDTQYF	TGTGCCAGCAGCTCACGACTTACTAGCGGGGGGCGCACAGATACGCAGTATTTT
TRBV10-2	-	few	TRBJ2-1	CASSGYASEQFF	TGCGCCAGCAGTGGTTACGCGTCGGAGCAGTTCTTC
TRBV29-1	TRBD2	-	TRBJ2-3	CSVDQRGFTDTQYF	TGCAGCGTTGATCAGCGGGGTTTCACAGATACGCAGTATTTT
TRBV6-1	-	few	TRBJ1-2	CATTGAAYGYTF	TGTGCCACCACGGGAGCTGCCTATGGCTACACCTTC
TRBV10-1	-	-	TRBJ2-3	CASGDLGLTDTQYF	TGCGCCAGCGGAGACCTGGGGCTTACAGATACGCAGTATTTT
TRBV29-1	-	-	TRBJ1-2	CSVSGDNYGYTF	TGCAGCGTTTCAGGAGATAACTATGGCTACACCTTC
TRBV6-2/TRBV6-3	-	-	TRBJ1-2	CASSLYSDGYTF	TGTGCCAGCAGTCTTTACAGCGACGGCTACACCTTC
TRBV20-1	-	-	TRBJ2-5	CSARPWQETQYF	TGCAGTGCTAGACCCTGGCAAGAGACCCAGTACTTC
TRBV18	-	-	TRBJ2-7	CASSPTARGPTSYEQYF	TGTGCCAGCTCACCCACGGCTCGGGGGCCTACCTCCTACGAGCAGTACTTC
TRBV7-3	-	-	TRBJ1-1	CASSLTAAENTEAFF	TGTGCCAGCAGCTTAACGGCCGCCGAGAACACTGAAGCTTTCTTT
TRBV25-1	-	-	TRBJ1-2	CASSERGGYTF	TGTGCCAGCAGTGAAAGGGGTGGCTACACCTTC
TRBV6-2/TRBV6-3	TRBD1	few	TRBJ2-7	CASSRTGYEQYF	TGTGCCAGCAGTCGGACAGGCTACGAGCAGTACTTC
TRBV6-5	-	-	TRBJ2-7	CASRRGILSYEQYF	TGTGCCAGCAGGAGGGGAATCCTTTCCTACGAGCAGTACTTC
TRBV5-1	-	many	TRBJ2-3	CASSLQGSSDTQYF	TGCGCCAGCAGCTTGCAGGGGTCCTCAGATACGCAGTATTTT
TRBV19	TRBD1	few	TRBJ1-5	CASRDSSYSNQPQHF	TGTGCCAGCCGGGACAGCAGCTATAGCAATCAGCCCCAGCATTTT
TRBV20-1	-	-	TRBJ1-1	CSASHRNTEAFF	TGCAGTGCTAGCCACAGGAACACTGAAGCTTTCTTT
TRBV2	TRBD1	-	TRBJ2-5	CASSDRDRNPFCGQYF	TGTGCCAGCAGCGACCGGGACAGAAACCCGTTTTGCGGCCAGTACTTC
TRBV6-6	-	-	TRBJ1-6	CASSYSKQGNSPLHF	TGTGCCAGCAGTTACTCGAAACAGGGCAATTCACCCCTCCACTTT
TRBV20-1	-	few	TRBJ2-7	CSARNVAGNSYEQYF	TGCAGTGCTAGAAATGTCGCCGGGAACTCCTACGAGCAGTACTTC
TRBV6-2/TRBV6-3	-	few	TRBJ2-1	CASSRPENEQFF	TGTGCCAGCAGCCGACCAGAGAATGAGCAGTTCTTC
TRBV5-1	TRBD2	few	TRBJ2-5	CASSGGLEDQETQYF	TGCGCCAGCAGCGGGGGACTAGAGGACCAAGAGACCCAGTACTTC